This T cell receptor beta chain was captured in a study of response to subunit inactivated influenza vaccine. Whole-study findings and limits: T cells newly recruited by each seasonal influenza vaccination are few, the authors suggested.

Germline-derived CDR1 and CDR2 are SGHRS and YFSETQ. The CDR3 contains 15 residues. With respect to this clonotype: Its antigen is not identified. At one of its ends the junction is not consistent with the germline gene, which may arise from a read error.

MiXCR was run by TCRdb on the RT-PCR reads, yielding one entry per CDR3 protein. There are about 500,000 distinct CDR3 sequences in the sample; approximately 15% occur only once, and around 3% lies in the top ten. The chain uses TRBV5-1 and TRBJ2-1; TRBD2 agrees at 8 bases. The sample here was CD4+ T cells sorted from PBMCs, taken around 25 months after vaccination. The receptor's source is a man aged 45 to 70 who received an inactivated influenza vaccine. The chain's CDR3 is CASSSAGESYNEQVF. CDR3 sequence (DNA): TGCGCCAGCAGCTCAGCGGGAGAATCCTACAATGAGCAGGTCTTC. Based on the CDR3 plus reference TRBV5-1 and TRBJ2-1, the full variable domain is KAGVTQTPRYLIKTRGQQVTLSCSPISGHRSVSWYQQTPGQGLQFLFEYFSETQRNKGNFPGRFSGRQFSNSRSEMNVSTLELGDSALYLCASSSAGESYNEQVFGPGTRLTVL.